This T cell receptor beta chain emerged from a study of T cell responses to AZD1222 COVID-19 vaccine. The wider study: Samples with a second dose at about 4 or about 12 weeks were pooled together. Overall study findings and caveats: Seropositive at baseline were only a handful of AZD1222 recipients. Repertoire sampling occurred only after the peak T cell response. Clonal diversity was possibly underestimated, and the donors were mostly white British, with more females.

About this clone itself: Its target is not known.

Libraries were prepared by immunoSEQ multiplex PCR; TCRdb keeps only in-frame clonotypes and omits some of them. The sample has tens of thousands of clones; around 81% are singletons. The specimen comprised peripheral blood, sampled on day 0 of AZD1222 vaccination. The sequence was obtained from an adult in good health.

DNA of the CDR3: TGCGCCAGCAGCCAAGTTAGGACAGGGGGGGAAAAACTGTTTTTT. This encodes CASSQVRTGGEKLFF. The rearrangement joins TRBV4-1 to TRBJ1-4; 10 nucleotides match TRBD1. The CDR3 is 15 amino acids. Germline CDR1 reads MGHRA; CDR2 reads YSYEKL. J gave up 8 bases and V 1 base, and 4 bases lay outside the gene matches.